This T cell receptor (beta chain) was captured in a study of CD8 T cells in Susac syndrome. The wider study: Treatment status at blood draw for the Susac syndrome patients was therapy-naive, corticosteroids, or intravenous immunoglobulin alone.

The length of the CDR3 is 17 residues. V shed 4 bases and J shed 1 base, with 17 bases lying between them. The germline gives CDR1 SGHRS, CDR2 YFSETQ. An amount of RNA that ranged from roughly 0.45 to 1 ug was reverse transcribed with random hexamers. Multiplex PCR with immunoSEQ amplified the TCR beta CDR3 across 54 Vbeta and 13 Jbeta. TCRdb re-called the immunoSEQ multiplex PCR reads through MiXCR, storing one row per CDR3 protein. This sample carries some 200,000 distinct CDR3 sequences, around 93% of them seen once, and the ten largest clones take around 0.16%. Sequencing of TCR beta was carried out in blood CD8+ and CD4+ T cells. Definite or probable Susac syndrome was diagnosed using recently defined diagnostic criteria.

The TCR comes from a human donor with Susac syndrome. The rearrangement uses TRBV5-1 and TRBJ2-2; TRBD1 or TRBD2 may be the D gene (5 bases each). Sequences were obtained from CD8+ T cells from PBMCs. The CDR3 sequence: CASSPPGPTENTGELFF. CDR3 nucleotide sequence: TGCGCCAGCAGCCCGCCGGGGCCGACAGAGAACACCGGGGAGCTGTTTTTT.